Detailed here is one T cell receptor beta chain. The sample belongs to a study of cytomegalovirus exposure and HLA in healthy donors. PCR employed 60 Vbeta and 13 Jbeta primers. TCRdb keeps only in-frame clones here, not all; method: immunoSEQ multiplex PCR. The sample data list approximately 120,000 clones. The TCR was taken from a woman in her sixties in good health and CMV-seronegative. Sequences were obtained from PBMCs.

The CDR3 nucleotides read TGTGCCAGCAGTCAAAACCTCTTTCGGGCCTACAATGAGCAGTTCTTC. Encoded protein: CASSQNLFRAYNEQFF. The gene calls are TRBV7-8 and TRBJ2-1; D not resolved. Germline CDR1 and CDR2: SGHVS and FQNEAQ. V lost 6 bases and J lost 2, with 17 bases in between. The CDR3 loop spans 16 amino acids.